Each of the 17 T cell receptor beta chains below was sequenced from the same sample in a study of blood T cell repertoires in COVID-19 (dated by TCRdb to 2018 to 2021). Receptors were amplified or captured by the immunoSEQ multiplex PCR assay. This is the immuneACCESS table as TCRdb keeps it, with only in-frame sequences that have V and J called. A part of the clones is gone; compared with another copy, unresolved V genes explain less than half, and the rest is unexplained. The sample data list 350,000 to 450,000 clones, and more than 70% of these were observed just once. 2.3% of the sample belongs to the ten largest clones. The sequenced sample was peripheral blood. All receptors derive from a woman in her fifties or sixties with COVID-19, enrolled during active disease.

The chain employs TRBV9 and TRBJ1-2, with TRBD1 as a possible D gene (6 bases). The CDR3 spans 13 residues. V was cut by 5 bases and J by 4 bases, with 12 bases left in between. Germline lookup yields CDR1 SGDLS and CDR2 YYNGEE. This CDR3 reads CASSTRGGYGYTF. In DNA form, the CDR3 reads TGTGCCAGCAGTACCCGAGGGGGCTATGGCTACACCTTC.

In its sample, this clone was seen once. The chain couples TRBV2 to TRBJ1-5; possibly TRBD1 for D (5 bases). Germline loops: CDR1 SNHLY, CDR2 FYNNEI. The length of the CDR3 is 13 residues. The V end was cut by 5 bases, the J end by 5 bases, with 10 bases between. CDR3 nucleotides: TGTGCCAGCAGTAGCAGGGAATATCAGCCCCAGCATTTT. Translated, it gives CASSSREYQPQHF.

This clone was picked up a small number of times. This same CDR3 is encoded by further DNA sequences in the sample. J is TRBJ1-5 and V is TRBV12-3 or TRBV12-4; D ambiguous. CDR3 length: 13 residues. V was trimmed by 2 bases and J by 2 bases, leaving 4 bases between them. For the CDR3, the DNA is TGTGCCAGCAGTTTACAGGGCAATCAGCCCCAGCATTTT. Amino acid sequence: CASSLQGNQPQHF.

In its sample, this clone was seen once. The chain recombines TRBV24-1 with TRBJ2-5, with 8 bases lining up with TRBD1. Germline lookup yields CDR1 KGHDR and CDR2 SFDVKD. V lost 3 bases to trimming and J lost 5 bases; unmatched junction nucleotides: 7. This CDR3 has 15 amino acids. CDR3 bases: TGTGCCACCAGTGATGTCCAGGGGGCCCCGGAGACCCAGTACTTC. It specifies CATSDVQGAPETQYF.

In DNA, the CDR3 is TGTGCCAGCAGCGTCCAGGGGTATAGCAATCAGCCCCAGCATTTT. As protein: CASSVQGYSNQPQHF. This sequence joins TRBV5-8 and TRBJ1-5, with D tentatively TRBD1 (6 bases). V shed 4 bases and J shed 0 bases, with 11 bases lying between them. Germline values: CDR1 SGHTS, CDR2 YDEGEE. There are 15 residues in the CDR3.

V gene TRBV5-6 combines with J gene TRBJ2-1, with TRBD1 as a possible D gene (5 bases). Germline values: CDR1 SGHDT, CDR2 YYEEEE. V shed 4 bases and J shed 5 bases, with 19 bases lying between them. This CDR3 has 16 residues. This chain's CDR3 is CASSDGPQQGHNEQFF. CDR3 nucleotides: TGTGCCAGCAGCGACGGGCCTCAGCAGGGTCACAATGAGCAGTTCTTC.

This clone was recorded once. J is TRBJ1-1 and V is TRBV5-1, with D unresolved. CDR3 size: 15 residues. Trimming took 7 bases from V and 7 from J, leaving 23 bases between them. Germline CDR1 reads SGHRS; CDR2 reads YFSETQ. CDR3 nucleotide sequence: TGCGCCAGCCAGCTTGTGCCCCAAGACGCGGGTGAAGCTTTCTTT. It translates to CASQLVPQDAGEAFF.

The CDR3: CATSDTTGLANTGELFF. The CDR3 DNA sequence: TGTGCCACCAGTGACACGACCGGACTAGCGAACACCGGGGAGCTGTTTTTT. The chain is built from TRBV24-1 and TRBJ2-2; 7 bases match TRBD2. There are 17 residues in the CDR3. V was clipped by 4 bases and J by 0 bases; unmatched bases: 7. CDR1 and CDR2 (germline): KGHDR, SFDVKD.

The chain couples TRBV18 to TRBJ1-1; tentative D call: TRBD1 (5 bases). The germline V gene has CDR1 KGHSH and CDR2 LQKENI. There are 14 residues in the CDR3. Trimming left V 2 bases short and J 2 bases short, with 9 bases between. CDR3 amino acids: CASSPGDSNTEAFF. Here the CDR3 DNA reads TGTGCCAGCTCACCAGGGGACTCTAACACTGAAGCTTTCTTT.

This clone was detected a few times. The chain uses TRBV27 and TRBJ1-1; unclear D gene. Trimming cost V 4 bases and J 0 bases, with 6 bases left between them. There are 13 residues in the CDR3. Per the germline V gene, CDR1 is MNHEY and CDR2 is SMNVEV (reference sequence). In nucleotides, the CDR3 is TGTGCCAGCAGTTCCGGGTTGAACACTGAAGCTTTCTTT. As protein: CASSSGLNTEAFF.

The chain has TRBV19 and TRBJ2-1; 11 nucleotides line up with TRBD2. Germline CDR1 reads LNHDA; CDR2 reads SQIVND (reference sequence). J lost 2 bases, V lost 3 bases, and 6 bases had no gene match. The CDR3 spans 17 residues. This CDR3 reads CASSIRHSGGAYNEQFF. DNA for the CDR3: TGTGCCAGTAGTATTCGCCATAGCGGGGGGGCCTACAATGAGCAGTTCTTC.

The V gene is TRBV7-3, the J gene TRBJ2-1; possibly TRBD1 for D (7 bases). The CDR3 runs 15 residues. CDR1 is SGHTA, CDR2 FQGTGA, per germline. Trimming left V 5 bases short and J 3 bases short, with 14 bases between. DNA for the CDR3: TGTGCCAGCAGCCCCGCGCGGGACAGCTACAATGAGCAGTTCTTC. Protein product: CASSPARDSYNEQFF.

The rearrangement joins TRBV7-9 to TRBJ2-5; the match to TRBD2 covers 10 bases. Trimming took 3 bases from V and 2 from J; bases not matched to a gene: 3. The germline V gene has CDR1 SEHNR and CDR2 FQNEAQ (reference sequence). The CDR3 contains 15 residues. This CDR3 is CASSFSGGEQETQYF. CDR3 nucleotide sequence: TGTGCCAGCAGCTTCAGCGGGGGGGAACAAGAGACCCAGTACTTC.

J is TRBJ2-3 and V is TRBV19, with 7 positions matching TRBD2. The germline gives CDR1 LNHDA, CDR2 SQIVND (reference sequence). V lost 6 bases to trimming and J lost 0 bases; unmatched junction nucleotides: 3. The CDR3 is made up of 14 amino acids. CDR3 in amino acids: CASRKAGSTDTQYF. CDR3 nucleotide sequence: TGTGCCAGTAGAAAAGCGGGGAGCACAGATACGCAGTATTTT.

The chain combines TRBV5-4 with TRBJ2-1; TRBD2 matches 12 bases. Germline CDR1 SGHNT, CDR2 YYREEE (reference sequence). The CDR3 extends over 15 amino acids. V dropped 4 bases and J dropped 6; count of bases not matched to a gene: 5. The CDR3 here is CASSPPGLAGNEQFF. CDR3 sequence (DNA): TGTGCCAGCAGCCCCCCGGGACTAGCGGGCAATGAGCAGTTCTTC.

This clone came up a few times. The chain joins TRBV6-6 to TRBJ1-2, with 7 bases that match TRBD1. The CDR3 loop spans 12 amino acids. CDR1 and CDR2 (germline): MNHNY, SVGAGI (reference sequence). The V gene end was trimmed by 5 bases and the J gene end by 4 bases; junction bases not matched to a gene: 1. This CDR3 reads CASSRDSYGYTF. CDR3 nucleotide sequence: TGTGCCAGCAGTCGGGACAGCTATGGCTACACCTTC.

The chain couples TRBV18 to TRBJ1-2; 7 bases map to TRBD1. The germline V gene encodes CDR1 KGHSH and CDR2 LQKENI. The CDR3 runs to 15 residues. The ends lost 4 bases at V and 1 base at J; junction bases unmatched: 6. The CDR3 region has the DNA TGTGCCAGCTCACTTGGGACAGCAGATAACTATGGCTACACCTTC. This encodes CASSLGTADNYGYTF.